This T cell receptor beta chain was captured in a study of blood T cell repertoires in COVID-19. Study as a whole: Specimens from acute and convalescent COVID-19 originated in the United States, Italy and Spain. Sources were T cells, B-cell-depleted T cells, or PBMCs; the material itself was cDNA or gDNA.

Germline lookup yields CDR1 SGHNT and CDR2 YYREEE (reference sequence). The CDR3 length is 15 residues. Losses at the gene ends were 0 bases for V and 7 bases for J; bases not matched to a gene: 6. TCRdb's table, derived via immunoSEQ multiplex PCR, lists solely in-frame clones and lacks some. This sample has roughly 94,000 clones, with 84% found just once. This clone has more than one count but fewer than ten. The sample taken for sequencing was peripheral blood. The TCR comes from a man aged 55-75 years with acute or convalescent COVID-19. This rearrangement joins TRBV5-4 to TRBJ1-1, with TRBD1 matching 10 bases. The CDR3 sequence: CASSLGPGQGSEAFF. Here the CDR3 DNA reads TGTGCCAGCAGCTTGGGTCCGGGACAGGGGAGTGAAGCTTTCTTT.